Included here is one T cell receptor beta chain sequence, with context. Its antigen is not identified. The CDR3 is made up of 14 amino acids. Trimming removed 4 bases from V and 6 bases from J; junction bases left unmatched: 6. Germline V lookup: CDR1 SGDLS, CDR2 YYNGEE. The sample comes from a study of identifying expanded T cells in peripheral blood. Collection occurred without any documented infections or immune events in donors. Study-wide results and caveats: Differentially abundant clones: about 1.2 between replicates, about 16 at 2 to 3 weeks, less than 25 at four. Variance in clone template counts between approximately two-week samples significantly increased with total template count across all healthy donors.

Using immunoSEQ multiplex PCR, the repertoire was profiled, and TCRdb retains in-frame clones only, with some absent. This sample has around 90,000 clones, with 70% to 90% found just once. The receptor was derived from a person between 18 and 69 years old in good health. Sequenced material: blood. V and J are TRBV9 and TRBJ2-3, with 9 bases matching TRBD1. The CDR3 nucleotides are TGTGCCAGCAGCTTGGGGACAGGGAGGGATACGCAGTATTTT. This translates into CASSLGTGRDTQYF.